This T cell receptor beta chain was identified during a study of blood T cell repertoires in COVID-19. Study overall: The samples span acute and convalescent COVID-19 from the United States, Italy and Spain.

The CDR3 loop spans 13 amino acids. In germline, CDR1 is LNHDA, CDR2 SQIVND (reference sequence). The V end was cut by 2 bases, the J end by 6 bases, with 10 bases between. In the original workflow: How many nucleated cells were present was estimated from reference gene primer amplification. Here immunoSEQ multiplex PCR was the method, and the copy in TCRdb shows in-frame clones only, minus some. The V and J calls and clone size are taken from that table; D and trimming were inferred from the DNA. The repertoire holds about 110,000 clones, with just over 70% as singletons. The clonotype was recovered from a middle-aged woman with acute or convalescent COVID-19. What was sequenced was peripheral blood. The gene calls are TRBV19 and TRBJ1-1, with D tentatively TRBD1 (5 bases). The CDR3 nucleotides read TGTGCCAGTAGTATAATGCGGGGCGCTGAAGCTTTCTTT. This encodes CASSIMRGAEAFF.